This entry concerns a single TCR beta chain. The specificity of this receptor is unknown. It has no much larger one-base neighbor in the sample; base qualities were not kept. Cut back by 0 bases and 12 bases, the V and J ends lie 17 bases apart. The CDR3 goes from the cysteine to the phenylalanine over 14 residues. Kept here is only the CDR3 DNA, which spans 42 bases and is read in frame from base 1. Via the germline V gene (reference sequence), CDR1 is DFQATT and CDR2 SNEGSKA. For repertoire sequencing, TCR beta CDR3 regions were amplified from RNA transcripts. A first-round RT-PCR used HTBI primers with the Qiagen OneStep RT-PCR kit, followed by a second-round multiplex PCR, size selection and purification. Sequencing of the libraries was carried out on an Illumina HiSeq2000 in paired-end mode with 100 bp reads. The original pipeline was this. SOAPnuke was used for read processing, and reads with adapters, uncalled bases, a mean Phred below 15, or no exact constant-primer or identifier match were discarded. COPE v1.2.5 was used to merge the high-quality paired reads. Unique nucleotide sequences were defined as clonotypes and aligned to IMGT TRB V, D and J references using MiTCR v1.1. Only V-J combinations with frequency above 0.0001 were analysed, covering around 99% of repertoires. For each V-J combination, a TCR clonal expansion and chaos score was defined as F50 clonal expansion divided by the chaos observed in the TCRdist matrix. Welch's t-statistics and random forest were used to narrow the features down to more than 10 V-J combinations, which were then fed into a naive Bayes classifier. Thyroid-blood repertoire similarity was quantified with the Morisita-Horn index. TCRdb reprocessing: public reads trimmed at Q25 with fastp, clones called with MiXCR, in-frame beta chains kept. Rows with one shared CDR3 protein collapse into an entry with the most common genes and DNA. TCRdb, not the authors, supplied the V and J calls. Here the sample has about 740,000 distinct CDR3 sequences; roughly 40% occur a single time. The leading ten clones occupy approximately 43% of the sample.

Ophthalmopathy patients were characterized by moderately to severely active disease, a Clinical Activity Score of at least 3, a NOSPECS grade of at least 4, and a disease duration under 3 months. Patients with other autoimmune diseases, uncontrolled infections, pregnancy or lactation were excluded. Clinical symptoms, serum thyroxine, TRAb, thyroid ultrasound and orbital computed tomography were used for diagnosis. Ficoll-Paque density gradient centrifugation was used to isolate PBMCs from approximately 10 ml of fresh peripheral blood. Trizol reagent was used to extract the total RNA, and its quality was then checked on an Agilent 2100 Bioanalyzer. This entry is derived from a study of Graves' ophthalmopathy and Graves' hyperthyroidism (dated by TCRdb to the late 2010s). Context from the whole study: Peripheral blood was collected at initial diagnosis, prior to any treatment. The study used signatures of the TCR beta repertoire to tell Graves' ophthalmopathy apart from Graves' hyperthyroidism and to predict which patients would progress to ophthalmopathy. In total, over 130 blood samples were TCR-sequenced: some 40 ophthalmopathy, some 72 hyperthyroidism and approximately 17 hyperthyroidism-to-ophthalmopathy patients. To explore V-J signatures that distinguish ophthalmopathy from hyperthyroidism, a discovery set of 100 patients was enrolled, made up of 40 to 45 with ophthalmopathy and under 65 with stable hyperthyroidism. An independent validation cohort comprised under 20 hyperthyroidism patients and 15 to 17 patients who later progressed from hyperthyroidism to ophthalmopathy. In 6 or 7 hyperthyroidism patients, T-cell repertoires of thyroid tissue and blood were compared. Once sampling was done, hyperthyroidism patients were given methimazole at a starting dose of 30 mg daily, while ophthalmopathy patients were given high-dose intravenous methylprednisolone.

General study outcomes and caveats: No statistical method was used to set the sample size in advance, and the investigators knew which group each participant was assigned to. Most of the expanded thyroid clonotypes with a frequency above 0.001 were also detected in blood, and it was suggested that the thyroid immune response may be reflected by blood repertoires. The 13-signature model separated ophthalmopathy from stable hyperthyroidism with 85% to 90% sensitivity and 81.08% specificity in cross-validation, and 80%/75% in the test set. In validation, the model predicted ophthalmopathy progression with more than 70% sensitivity and less than 80% specificity; some 13 predicted patients were CT-confirmed with GO in a median of about 6.2 months.

The chain is assembled from TRBV20-1 and TRBJ1-4; the D gene cannot be resolved reliably. Sequences were obtained from peripheral blood. This sequence originates from an adult man with Graves' ophthalmopathy. The nucleotides read TGCAGTGCTAGAGATCGGGCAGGCAGTTTGGAACTGTTTTTT. It is translated as CSARDRAGSLELFF.